This T cell receptor beta chain was captured by sequencing in a study of cytomegalovirus exposure and HLA in healthy donors. 60 Vbeta and 13 Jbeta primers were used in PCR. Clones were sequenced by immunoSEQ multiplex PCR, and TCRdb holds only the in-frame ones, with some missing. The table records around 160,000 clones, about four fifths of them present only once. In germline, CDR1 is SGDLS, CDR2 YYNGEE. Trimming stripped 2 bases from V and 4 bases from J, with 15 bases between. This CDR3 has 15 residues. On this clone: No antigen is known for it.

Findings and limits, study-wide: Sequencing had likely introduced a cluster of highly shared sequence variants as an artifact. The authors listed some 160 TCR beta chains as cytomegalovirus-associated. Being indistinguishable, some V segments were excluded, TRBV6-2 and TRBV6-3 among them.

The origin of this receptor is a male donor in good health and CMV-seropositive. V usage is TRBV9 and J usage is TRBJ1-2; no reliable D call. Material for sequencing was PBMCs. The CDR3 spells CASSVGPSTGYGYTF. For the CDR3, the DNA is TGTGCCAGCAGCGTCGGTCCCTCCACGGGCTATGGCTACACCTTC.